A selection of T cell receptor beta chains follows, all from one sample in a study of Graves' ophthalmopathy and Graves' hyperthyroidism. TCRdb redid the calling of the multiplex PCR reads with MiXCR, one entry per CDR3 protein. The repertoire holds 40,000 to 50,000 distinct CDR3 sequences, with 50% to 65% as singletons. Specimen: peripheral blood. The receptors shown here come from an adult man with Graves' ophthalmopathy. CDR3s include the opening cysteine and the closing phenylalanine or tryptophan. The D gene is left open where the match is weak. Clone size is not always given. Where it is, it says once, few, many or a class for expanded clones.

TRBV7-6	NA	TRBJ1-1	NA	CASSLAAGGTEAFF	TGTGCCAGCAGCTTAGCGGCCGGGGGAACTGAAGCTTTCTTT
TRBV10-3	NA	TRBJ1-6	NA	CAISESDSRPLHF	TGTGCCATCAGTGAGTCCGACAGTCGTCCCCTCCACTTT
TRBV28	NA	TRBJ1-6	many	CASSLSGEGNSPLHF	TGTGCCAGCAGTTTATCTGGGGAGGGGAATTCACCCCTCCACTTT
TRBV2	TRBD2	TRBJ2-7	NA	CASSEQGGYYEQYF	TGTGCCAGCAGTGAACAGGGAGGGTACTACGAGCAGTACTTC
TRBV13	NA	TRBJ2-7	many	CASSSTGYEQYF	TGTGCCAGCAGCTCTACAGGGTACGAGCAGTACTTC
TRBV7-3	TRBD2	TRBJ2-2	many	CASSWGLAGDAGELFF	TGTGCCAGCAGCTGGGGACTAGCGGGAGACGCCGGGGAGCTGTTTTTT
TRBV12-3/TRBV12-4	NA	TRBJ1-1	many	CASSFRTNTEAFF	TGTGCCAGCAGTTTTAGGACGAACACTGAAGCTTTCTTT
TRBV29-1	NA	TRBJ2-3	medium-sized	CSADRDTTDTQYF	TGCAGCGCCGACCGGGACACGACAGATACGCAGTATTTT
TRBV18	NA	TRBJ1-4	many	CASSPQRNEKLFF	TGTGCCAGCTCACCACAGCGGAATGAAAAACTGTTTTTT
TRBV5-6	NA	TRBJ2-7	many	CASSLPRGGSYEQYF	TGTGCCAGCAGCCTTCCCAGGGGGGGCTCCTACGAGCAGTACTTC
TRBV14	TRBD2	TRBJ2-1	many	CASSLPGLAGTTEQFF	TGTGCCAGCAGCCTTCCGGGACTAGCGGGAACTACCGAGCAGTTCTTC
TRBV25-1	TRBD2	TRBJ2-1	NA	CASNPGLAGGASYNEQFF	TGTGCCAGCAACCCGGGACTAGCGGGAGGCGCATCCTACAATGAGCAGTTCTTC